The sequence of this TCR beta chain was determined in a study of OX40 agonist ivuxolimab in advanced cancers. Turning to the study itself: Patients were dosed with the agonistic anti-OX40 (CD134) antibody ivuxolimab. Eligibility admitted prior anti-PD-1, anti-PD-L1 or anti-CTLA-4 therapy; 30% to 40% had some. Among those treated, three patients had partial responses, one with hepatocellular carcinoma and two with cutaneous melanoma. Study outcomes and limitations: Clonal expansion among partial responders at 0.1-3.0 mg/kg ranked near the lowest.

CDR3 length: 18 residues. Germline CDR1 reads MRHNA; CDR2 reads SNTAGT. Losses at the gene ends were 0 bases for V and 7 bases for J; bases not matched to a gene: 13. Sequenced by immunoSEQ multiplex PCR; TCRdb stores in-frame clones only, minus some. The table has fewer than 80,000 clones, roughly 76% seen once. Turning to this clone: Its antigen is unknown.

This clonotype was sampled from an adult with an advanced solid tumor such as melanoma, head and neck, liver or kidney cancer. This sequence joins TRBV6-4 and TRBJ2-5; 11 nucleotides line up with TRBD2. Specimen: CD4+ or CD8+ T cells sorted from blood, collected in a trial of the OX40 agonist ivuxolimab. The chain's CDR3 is CASSDSSTASGRLGTQYF. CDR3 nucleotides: TGTGCCAGCAGTGACTCGAGTACGGCTAGCGGGAGGTTAGGGACCCAGTACTTC.